This is a list of T cell receptor beta chains from one sample in a study of CD8+CD57+ T cells in acquired aplastic anemia. TCRdb redid the calling of the reads with MiXCR, one entry per CDR3 protein. The sample has more than 150,000 distinct CDR3 sequences; just over 45% are singletons. The specimen sequenced was sorted CD4+, CD8+, or CD8+CD57+ T cells (not recorded which) from PBMCs. These receptors were collected from a human donor in good health. Both conserved end residues are part of each CDR3. The order of the fields is D gene, clone size, V gene, J gene, CDR3 protein, CDR3 DNA. A D gene is named only where the DNA matches it firmly. Only part of the rows carry a size: once, few, many, or a class if the clone is expanded.

D: NA; size: few; V: TRBV11-1; J: TRBJ1-2; CDR3: CASSSTTGALIVGYTF; DNA: TGTGCCAGCAGCTCCACCACGGGGGCCCTTATTGTTGGCTACACCTTC
D: NA; size: NA; V: TRBV20-1; J: TRBJ2-7; CDR3: CSVIVNDYEQYF; DNA: TGCAGTGTGATCGTTAACGACTACGAGCAGTACTTC
D: TRBD2; size: many; V: TRBV12-3/TRBV12-4; J: TRBJ2-5; CDR3: CASRSGSLAGTQYF; DNA: TGTGCCAGCCGCAGCGGGAGTTTGGCCGGGACCCAGTACTTC
D: NA; size: NA; V: TRBV20-1; J: TRBJ1-1; CDR3: CSARDQTFVAFF; DNA: TGCAGTGCTAGAGATCAAACATTTGTAGCTTTCTTT
D: NA; size: NA; V: TRBV2; J: TRBJ1-3; CDR3: CASTRSKSGTDNTIYF; DNA: TGTGCCAGCACCCGGTCTAAATCCGGGACTGACAACACCATATATTTT
D: NA; size: few; V: TRBV2; J: TRBJ1-6; CDR3: CASHKGLNNSPLHF; DNA: TGTGCCAGCCACAAGGGACTGAATAATTCACCCCTCCACTTT
D: TRBD2; size: once; V: TRBV5-8; J: TRBJ2-1; CDR3: CASSEGLAGSNEQFF; DNA: TGTGCCAGCAGCGAGGGACTAGCGGGTTCCAATGAGCAGTTCTTC
D: NA; size: few; V: TRBV7-9; J: TRBJ2-7; CDR3: CASSLVSEQYF; DNA: TGTGCCAGCAGCTTGGTCAGTGAGCAGTACTTC
D: TRBD1; size: NA; V: TRBV15; J: TRBJ2-1; CDR3: CATRPEGGRSSYNEQFF; DNA: TGTGCCACCCGACCCGAAGGGGGCCGGAGCTCCTACAATGAGCAGTTCTTC
D: NA; size: NA; V: TRBV12-3/TRBV12-4; J: TRBJ2-1; CDR3: CASTISGGSEQFF; DNA: TGTGCCAGCACCATCTCAGGCGGCTCTGAGCAGTTCTTC
D: TRBD1; size: few; V: TRBV2; J: TRBJ2-7; CDR3: CASSGDRGLYEQYF; DNA: TGTGCCAGCAGTGGGGACAGGGGGCTCTACGAGCAGTACTTC
D: NA; size: NA; V: TRBV30; J: TRBJ1-5; CDR3: CAWSSGTPSYQPQHF; DNA: TGTGCCTGGAGTTCCGGGACACCTAGCTATCAGCCCCAGCATTTT
D: NA; size: few; V: TRBV10-3; J: TRBJ1-1; CDR3: CAISEEWGTEAFF; DNA: TGTGCCATCAGTGAGGAATGGGGAACTGAAGCTTTCTTT
D: NA; size: many; V: TRBV20-1; J: TRBJ2-2; CDR3: CSARAANTGELFF; DNA: TGCAGTGCTAGAGCGGCGAACACCGGGGAGCTGTTTTTT
D: TRBD1; size: many; V: TRBV20-1; J: TRBJ1-2; CDR3: CSAAGTGSNYGYTF; DNA: TGCAGTGCTGCCGGGACAGGCTCTAACTATGGCTACACCTTC
D: NA; size: many; V: TRBV7-8; J: TRBJ2-2; CDR3: CASSFGRRALNTGELFF; DNA: TGTGCCAGCAGCTTCGGAAGGCGGGCGCTTAACACCGGGGAGCTGTTTTTT
D: NA; size: NA; V: TRBV7-2; J: TRBJ2-7; CDR3: CASSIKSSYEQYF; DNA: TGTGCCAGCAGCATCAAGAGCTCCTACGAGCAGTACTTC
D: NA; size: NA; V: TRBV2; J: TRBJ2-2; CDR3: CASSEVGTGELFF; DNA: TGTGCCAGCAGTGAAGTAGGAACCGGGGAGCTGTTTTTT
D: NA; size: NA; V: TRBV2; J: TRBJ2-5; CDR3: CASSAGGTQYF; DNA: TGTGCCAGCAGTGCGGGTGGGACCCAGTACTTC
D: TRBD2; size: NA; V: TRBV7-8; J: TRBJ2-5; CDR3: CASSLESGGETQYF; DNA: TGTGCCAGCAGCTTAGAAAGCGGGGGAGAGACCCAGTACTTC
D: NA; size: many; V: TRBV5-1; J: TRBJ1-2; CDR3: CASSSGSTFYGYTF; DNA: TGCGCCAGCAGCTCGGGATCGACTTTCTATGGCTACACCTTC
D: TRBD1; size: many; V: TRBV20-1; J: TRBJ2-7; CDR3: CSAGLRDRGLDEQYF; DNA: TGCAGTGCTGGCTTACGGGACAGGGGGCTGGACGAGCAGTACTTC
D: NA; size: many; V: TRBV3-1; J: TRBJ1-2; CDR3: CASSQAEGDGYTF; DNA: TGTGCCAGCAGCCAAGCCGAGGGCGATGGCTACACCTTC
D: NA; size: NA; V: TRBV25-1; J: TRBJ2-2; CDR3: CANSDRRVRTRELFF; DNA: TGTGCCAACAGTGACCGCAGGGTGCGGACCAGGGAGCTGTTTTTT
D: TRBD2; size: NA; V: TRBV9; J: TRBJ2-3; CDR3: CASSVAGLAETDTQYF; DNA: TGTGCCAGCAGCGTAGCGGGACTAGCGGAAACAGATACGCAGTATTTT
D: NA; size: NA; V: TRBV7-8; J: TRBJ2-1; CDR3: CASSLAAGNEQFF; DNA: TGTGCCAGCAGCTTAGCGGCGGGCAATGAGCAGTTCTTC
D: TRBD2; size: NA; V: TRBV29-1; J: TRBJ2-1; CDR3: CSGSGAYNEQFF; DNA: TGCAGCGGTAGCGGGGCCTACAATGAGCAGTTCTTC
D: NA; size: once; V: TRBV4-2; J: TRBJ2-7; CDR3: CASSQQTKSYEQYF; DNA: TGTGCCAGCAGCCAGCAGACGAAATCCTACGAGCAGTACTTC
D: TRBD1; size: many; V: TRBV9; J: TRBJ2-2; CDR3: CASSPRQTGTGELFF; DNA: TGTGCCAGCAGCCCCCGCCAGACAGGGACCGGGGAGCTGTTTTTT
D: NA; size: NA; V: TRBV11-2; J: TRBJ2-2; CDR3: CASSLNFVKNTGELFF; DNA: TGTGCCAGCAGCTTAAATTTCGTAAAGAACACCGGGGAGCTGTTTTTT
D: TRBD1; size: NA; V: TRBV5-1; J: TRBJ2-7; CDR3: CASRTGTASYEQYF; DNA: TGCGCCAGCAGGACCGGGACAGCCTCCTACGAGCAGTACTTC
D: NA; size: few; V: TRBV10-1; J: TRBJ2-1; CDR3: CASSEVGGENEQFF; DNA: TGCGCCAGCAGTGAGGTAGGGGGGGAAAATGAGCAGTTCTTC
D: NA; size: few; V: TRBV7-3; J: TRBJ2-7; CDR3: CASSPDSSYEQYF; DNA: TGTGCCAGCAGCCCTGACAGCTCCTACGAGCAGTACTTC
D: NA; size: NA; V: TRBV7-9; J: TRBJ2-7; CDR3: CASSQDLSYEQYF; DNA: TGTGCCAGCAGCCAAGATCTAAGCTACGAGCAGTACTTC
D: TRBD2; size: once; V: TRBV5-6; J: TRBJ2-6; CDR3: CASSPRRTRGATGANVLTF; DNA: TGTGCCAGCAGCCCGAGACGGACTAGAGGAGCTACTGGGGCCAACGTCCTGACTTTC
D: NA; size: many; V: TRBV6-5; J: TRBJ2-5; CDR3: CATTEDSQETQYF; DNA: TGTGCCACGACTGAGGACAGCCAAGAGACCCAGTACTTC
D: NA; size: NA; V: TRBV20-1; J: TRBJ1-2; CDR3: CSAKRWTVLEGYTF; DNA: TGCAGTGCCAAAAGGTGGACAGTGTTGGAGGGCTACACCTTC
D: TRBD1; size: many; V: TRBV6-6; J: TRBJ2-7; CDR3: CASSYRQGAREQYF; DNA: TGTGCCAGCAGTTACAGACAGGGGGCACGGGAGCAGTACTTC
D: NA; size: NA; V: TRBV7-2; J: TRBJ2-7; CDR3: CASSLRGSYEQYF; DNA: TGTGCCAGCAGCTTACGGGGCTCCTACGAGCAGTACTTC
D: TRBD1; size: NA; V: TRBV7-9; J: TRBJ2-7; CDR3: CASSPGQFYEQYF; DNA: TGCGCCAGCAGCCCGGGACAGTTCTACGAGCAGTACTTC
D: NA; size: once; V: TRBV10-1; J: TRBJ2-2; CDR3: CASSTSGGVGELSF; DNA: TGCGCCAGCAGCACGTCTGGGGGCGTCGGGGAGCTGTCTTTT
D: NA; size: many; V: TRBV4-1; J: TRBJ1-1; CDR3: CASSPGGTGAFF; DNA: TGCGCCAGCAGCCCGGGCGGGACGGGAGCTTTCTTT
D: NA; size: once; V: TRBV12-3/TRBV12-4; J: TRBJ1-2; CDR3: CVSSLVIGRYGYTF; DNA: TGTGTCAGCAGTTTAGTAATAGGGAGGTATGGCTACACCTTC
D: NA; size: many; V: TRBV12-3/TRBV12-4; J: TRBJ2-1; CDR3: CASSPAGTQHNEQFF; DNA: TGTGCCAGCAGTCCCGCCGGGACGCAACACAATGAGCAGTTCTTC
D: TRBD2; size: NA; V: TRBV10-3; J: TRBJ2-3; CDR3: CAISVGLGTDTQYF; DNA: TGTGCCATCAGTGTAGGACTAGGCACAGATACGCAGTATTTT
D: NA; size: many; V: TRBV19; J: TRBJ2-7; CDR3: CASSRLAYGAEQYF; DNA: TGTGCCAGTAGTAGACTCGCGTACGGGGCCGAGCAGTACTTC
D: TRBD1; size: NA; V: TRBV5-1; J: TRBJ1-2; CDR3: CASSFDREGYTF; DNA: TGCGCCAGCAGCTTTGACAGGGAAGGCTACACCTTC
D: NA; size: NA; V: TRBV5-8; J: TRBJ1-6; CDR3: CASSLGGYSPLHF; DNA: TGTGCCAGCAGCCTGGGAGGCTATTCACCCCTCCACTTT
D: NA; size: many; V: TRBV25-1; J: TRBJ1-2; CDR3: CASSDLTEIYGYTF; DNA: TGTGCCAGCAGTGACCTGACGGAGATCTATGGCTACACCTTC
D: NA; size: NA; V: TRBV9; J: TRBJ2-5; CDR3: CASSVVLGETQYF; DNA: TGTGCCAGCAGCGTAGTCCTAGGAGAGACCCAGTACTTC
D: NA; size: once; V: TRBV10-1; J: TRBJ2-1; CDR3: CASSERGAAYNEQFF; DNA: TGCGCCAGCAGTGAAAGAGGGGCAGCCTACAATGAGCAGTTCTTC
D: NA; size: many; V: TRBV6-2/TRBV6-3; J: TRBJ2-1; CDR3: CASSYRGNEQFF; DNA: TGTGCCAGCAGTTACCGTGGCAATGAGCAGTTCTTC